This T cell receptor (beta chain) was identified during a study of CD8+ T cells in alopecia areata. The treatment denotes: oral pan-JAK inhibitor, 5-10 mg twice daily. Researchers gathered lesional scalp punch biopsies and peripheral blood from patients with alopecia areata. cDNA serving as the sequencing template came from extracted, reverse transcribed RNA. TCRdb's copy holds only in-frame clones and misses some; the assay was immunoSEQ multiplex PCR. The top ten hold roughly a tenth of the sample, which has about 180,000 clones, approximately 50% seen once. With 6 bases clipped from V and 3 bases from J, the junction kept 12 bases outside the gene matches. Germline-derived CDR1 and CDR2 are SQVTM and ANQGSEA. The CDR3 totals 15 residues. This clone was recorded a few times.

This clonotype was obtained from a human donor with alopecia areata. The input for sequencing was CD8+ T cells sorted from blood, taken around week 53, from a patient treated with tofacitinib. The J gene is TRBJ1-1, the V gene TRBV29-1, with TRBD1 identical over 8 bases. CDR3 residues: CSVQGGVEGDTEAFF. As DNA, the CDR3 is TGCAGCGTACAGGGGGGTGTCGAGGGTGACACTGAAGCTTTCTTT.